One sample yielded the 32 T cell receptor beta chains listed below, sequenced in a study of cytomegalovirus exposure and HLA in healthy donors. The study ran its PCR with 60 Vbeta and 13 Jbeta primers. TCRdb's table, derived via immunoSEQ multiplex PCR, lists solely in-frame clones and lacks some. The sample lists about 200,000 clones, about 77% occurring once. The sequenced material came from PBMCs. These receptors came from a young woman in good health and CMV-seronegative.

The DNA for the CDR3 is TGTGCCAGCGAGACAGACTCCTACGAGCAGTACTTC. Translated, it gives CASETDSYEQYF. This rearrangement joins TRBV2 to TRBJ2-7, with D possibly matching TRBD1 (5 bases). The CDR3 loop spans 12 amino acids. Trimming pared 8 bases from V and 0 bases from J, leaving 8 bases between. CDR1 and CDR2 (germline): SNHLY, FYNNEI.

This chain uses TRBV5-1 with TRBJ2-7; a weak D match, TRBD1 (7 bases). Germline CDR1 and CDR2: SGHRS and YFSETQ. CDR3 length: 16 residues. Trimming removed 0 bases from V and 1 base from J, with 14 bases in between. The CDR3 coding sequence is TGCGCCAGCAGCTTGGGTCGCGGGACAGTTTCCTACGAGCAGTACTTC. This codes for CASSLGRGTVSYEQYF.

The count of this clone is one. The gene calls are TRBV5-1 and TRBJ2-1; 10 bases map to TRBD2. The CDR3 extends over 20 amino acids. Losses at the gene ends were 3 bases for V and 4 bases for J; bases not matched to a gene: 19. Per the germline V gene, CDR1 is SGHRS and CDR2 is YFSETQ. CDR3 DNA: TGCGCCAGCAGCTCCCCCCGGGGGAGGAGCGGGGGGGCCCTTTACAATGAGCAGTTCTTC. Translating it yields CASSSPRGRSGGALYNEQFF.

The V call is TRBV18, the J call TRBJ2-2, with TRBD1 matching 7 bases. V lost 2 bases, J lost 2 bases, and 5 bases stayed unmatched. Germline CDR1 KGHSH, CDR2 LQKENI. The CDR3 sequence is 16 residues long. The CDR3 bases are TGTGCCAGCTCACCATTGCTAGGGGGCAACACCGGGGAGCTGTTTTTT. It yields the protein CASSPLLGGNTGELFF.

The V call is TRBV5-1, the J call TRBJ2-2; possible D gene TRBD1, 5 bases. The CDR3 sequence is 14 residues long. CDR1 is SGHRS, CDR2 YFSETQ, per germline. Deletions cut 4 bases from V and 5 bases from J, with 12 bases between. CDR3 sequence reads: CASSTEQGTGELFF. Here the CDR3 DNA reads TGCGCCAGCAGCACAGAGCAGGGAACCGGGGAGCTGTTTTTT.

The genes are TRBV19 and TRBJ2-1; weak D call: TRBD2 (5 bases). The CDR3 is made up of 15 amino acids. CDR1 is LNHDA, CDR2 SQIVND, per germline (reference sequence). The CDR3 DNA reads as TGTGACCGACAAATCGAGCGGAGACACTACAATGAGCAGTTCTTC. It specifies CDRQIERRHYNEQFF.

The chain's CDR3 is CASSPSVSGGRAFF. CDR3 DNA: TGTGCCAGCAGCCCTTCGGTGTCTGGGGGCAGGGCTTTCTTT. This chain links TRBV14 with TRBJ1-1; weak D call: TRBD1 (6 bases). CDR1 is SGHDN and CDR2 is FVKESK in the germline V gene. CDR3 length: 14 amino acids. V shed 4 bases and J shed 11 bases, with 20 bases lying between them.

The chain uses TRBV2 and TRBJ1-3, with TRBD1 identical over 7 bases. Germline V gene sequence: CDR1 SNHLY, CDR2 FYNNEI. Unmatched junction bases numbered 9, after V lost 3 bases and J lost 4 bases. CDR3 length equals 16 residues. Written as DNA, the CDR3 is TGTGCCAGCAGTGACCGCCGAACAGGGGTGGGAAACACCATATATTTT. Amino acid sequence: CASSDRRTGVGNTIYF.

This clone was observed a single time. The chain employs TRBV10-3 and TRBJ2-5; D is possibly TRBD2 (6 bases). The CDR3 has 15 amino acids. The V and J ends lost 3 bases and 4 bases respectively, with 15 bases between them. CDR1 is ENHRY, CDR2 SYGVKD, per germline. This chain's CDR3 is CAISEKWDSRETQYF. In DNA form, the CDR3 reads TGTGCCATCAGTGAAAAGTGGGACTCTCGAGAGACCCAGTACTTC.

CDR3: CASSWGQPSNSPLHF. Here the CDR3 DNA reads TGTGCCAGTAGTTGGGGACAGCCGTCCAATTCACCCCTCCACTTT. The chain links TRBV19 to TRBJ1-6; 7 bases match TRBD1. V lost 5 bases and J lost 7; bases outside the gene matches: 8. Germline V gives CDR1 LNHDA, CDR2 SQIVND (reference sequence). CDR3 length: 15 amino acids.

This clone showed up just a few times. V gene TRBV29-1 combines with J gene TRBJ2-5; D might be TRBD1 (6 bases). The J call is doubtful: the DNA matches TRBJ2-7 better. This CDR3 comprises 14 residues. From germline, CDR1 is SQVTM and CDR2 ANQGSEA. The CDR3 loop is CSVEVQQGSYEQYF. The CDR3 DNA reads TGCAGCGTTGAAGTCCAACAGGGTTCCTACGAGCAGTACTTC.

The sample holds a few counts of this clone. A junction boundary mismatches the germline segment, possibly from a read error. The chain uses TRBV7-9 and TRBJ1-2; 8 bases agree with TRBD1. The CDR3 extends over 14 amino acids. The germline gives CDR1 SEHNR, CDR2 FQNEAQ (reference sequence). The CDR3 coding sequence is TGTGCCAGCAGCCCAGGACAGGGAGACTATGGCTACCCCTTC. Protein sequence: CASSPGQGDYGYPF.

The chain couples TRBV11-3 to TRBJ1-1; no reliable D call. Germline V gene sequence: CDR1 SGHNT, CDR2 YENEEA. This CDR3 is 15 amino acids long. The ends were cut back, 0 bases at V and 5 bases at J, with 13 bases in the middle. DNA for the CDR3: TGTGCCAGCAGCTTAGATGGTCAGGATTCGACTGAAGCTTTCTTT. This gives the protein CASSLDGQDSTEAFF.

V usage is TRBV9 and J usage is TRBJ2-3, with a possible D match to TRBD1 (6 bases). This CDR3 has 14 amino acids. CDR1 and CDR2 from the germline V gene are SGDLS and YYNGEE. Trimming took 5 bases from V and 3 from J, leaving 13 bases between them. CDR3 loop: CASSGMGATDTQYF. CDR3 sequence (DNA): TGTGCCAGCAGTGGGATGGGGGCGACAGATACGCAGTATTTT.

The genes are TRBV19 and TRBJ2-2, with D uncertain. The length of the CDR3 is 13 residues. Germline CDR1 LNHDA, CDR2 SQIVND (reference sequence). Trimming cost V 3 bases and J 2 bases, with 4 bases left between them. CDR3 region: CASSILNTGELFF. DNA of the CDR3: TGTGCCAGTAGTATCCTAAACACCGGGGAGCTGTTTTTT. The full variable domain, completed using reference TRBV19 and TRBJ2-2, is DGGITQSPKYLFRKEGQNVTLSCEQNLNHDAMYWYRQDPGQGLRLIYYSQIVNDFQKGDIAEGYSVSREKKESFPLTVTSAQKNPTAFYLCASSILNTGELFFGEGSRLTVL.

The chain has TRBV10-2 and TRBJ2-1; the match to TRBD1 covers 9 bases. There are 16 residues in the CDR3. The V and J ends lost 3 bases and 8 bases, in that order; junction bases with no gene match: 11. Germline V gene sequence: CDR1 WSHSY, CDR2 SAAADI. The CDR3 spells CASSDLVGQGFDEQFF. CDR3 coding DNA: TGCGCCAGCAGTGATTTGGTGGGACAGGGCTTCGATGAGCAGTTCTTC.

The chain employs TRBV19 and TRBJ2-1; D remains ambiguous. CDR1 is LNHDA and CDR2 is SQIVND in the germline V gene (reference sequence). The V end lost 6 bases, the J end lost 7 bases, and 22 bases lay between the germline ends. The CDR3 contains 16 residues. CDR3 DNA: TGTGCCAGTAGAAACATCCGCAGCGACCCGGTGAATGAGCAGTTCTTC. Its protein product is CASRNIRSDPVNEQFF. Looking up the rest from reference TRBV19 and TRBJ2-1 gives the full variable domain: DGGITQSPKYLFRKEGQNVTLSCEQNLNHDAMYWYRQDPGQGLRLIYYSQIVNDFQKGDIAEGYSVSREKKESFPLTVTSAQKNPTAFYLCASRNIRSDPVNEQFFGPGTRLTVL.

Here the CDR3 DNA reads TGTGCCAGCAGCTTACGAATCGCAGGGGGCACTGAAGCTTTCTTT. Amino acids: CASSLRIAGGTEAFF. The genes are TRBV5-5 and TRBJ1-1; 7 positions agree with TRBD1. The CDR3 is 15 amino acids. CDR1 is SGHKS, CDR2 YYEKEE, per germline (reference sequence). Trimming at V came to 2 bases and at J to 4 bases, leaving 8 bases not matched to a gene.

The rearrangement joins TRBV13 to TRBJ2-5; D perhaps matches TRBD2 (6 bases). The J call may be in error: the DNA end matches TRBJ2-7 better. Germline lookup yields CDR1 PRHDT and CDR2 FYEKMQ (reference sequence). The CDR3 extends over 15 amino acids. The CDR3 DNA sequence: TGTGCCAGCAGCCTCCGGGACTCGGGACCTTACGAGCAGTACTTC. Its translation: CASSLRDSGPYEQYF.

This clone appeared once. The chain joins TRBV5-4 to TRBJ2-3; 10 bases agree with TRBD2. The CDR3 is 14 residues long. Germline trimming cut 4 bases from V and 4 bases from J; bases unmatched to any gene: 3. Germline CDR1 is SGHNT and CDR2 is YYREEE (reference sequence). The CDR3 DNA is TGTGCCAGCAGCCTAGCGGGAGTATCAGATACGCAGTATTTT. This encodes CASSLAGVSDTQYF.

The rearrangement links TRBV18 to TRBJ2-3; no clear D. Trimming removed 0 bases at V and 6 bases at J, with 10 bases between. The CDR3 has 14 residues. Per germline, CDR1 KGHSH and CDR2 LQKENI. The CDR3 DNA is TGTGCCAGCTCACCACCTGGGCCTACCGATACGCAGTATTTT. Translated: CASSPPGPTDTQYF.

J is TRBJ1-5 and V is TRBV28; perhaps TRBD1 as D (5 bases). The V gene's germline CDR1 is MDHEN and CDR2 SYDVKM. V was cut by 8 bases and J by 5 bases, with 13 bases left in between. The CDR3 contains 13 residues. The CDR3 is CASGGGRDQPQHF. The CDR3, as DNA: TGTGCCAGCGGGGGGGGTAGGGATCAGCCCCAGCATTTT.

This sequence joins TRBV27 and TRBJ1-1; D uncertain. Trimming left V 1 base short and J 1 base short, with 4 bases between. This CDR3 contains 13 residues. The germline gives CDR1 MNHEY, CDR2 SMNVEV (reference sequence). The CDR3 DNA follows: TGTGCCAGCAGTTTATATAAGAACACTGAAGCTTTCTTT. This codes for CASSLYKNTEAFF.

This chain uses TRBV18 with TRBJ1-6, with D perhaps TRBD1 (5 bases). V lost 3 bases to trimming and J lost 10 bases, with 13 bases between them. The CDR3 consists of 14 residues. Germline values: CDR1 KGHSH, CDR2 LQKENI. The CDR3 here is CASSPVGAGSPLHF. The CDR3 bases are TGTGCCAGCTCACCGGTAGGGGCTGGATCACCCCTCCACTTT.

As concerns this clone: In the same sample, other DNA sequences code for this CDR3. The V and J genes are TRBV6-5 and TRBJ2-1; TRBD2 aligns across 7 bases. Germline CDR1 is MNHEY and CDR2 is SVGAGI. Germline trimming cut 8 bases from V and 3 bases from J; bases unmatched to any gene: 4. The CDR3 is made up of 13 amino acids. The CDR3 loop reads CASRTGGYNEQFF. The DNA of the CDR3 is TGTGCCAGCCGGACGGGGGGCTACAATGAGCAGTTCTTC.

The genes are TRBV6-5 and TRBJ1-3, with D hard to call. The CDR3 length is 12 residues. Germline V CDR1 and CDR2: MNHEY, SVGAGI. Deletions cut 7 bases from V and 10 bases from J, with 14 bases between. CDR3 bases: TGTGCCAGCACCACGGACTCCTTTACCATATATTTT. It is translated as CASTTDSFTIYF.

The rearrangement uses TRBV19 and TRBJ1-4, with a tentative D call TRBD1 (5 bases). The V gene's germline CDR1 is LNHDA and CDR2 SQIVND (reference sequence). V gave up 5 bases and J gave up 7 bases, with 14 bases separating them. The CDR3 is 14 amino acids. The CDR3 is CASSRQGMGEKLFF. Here the CDR3 DNA reads TGTGCCAGTAGTCGCCAGGGAATGGGTGAAAAACTGTTTTTT.

This clone was seen only a few times. The chain links TRBV5-6 to TRBJ1-1; a weak D match, TRBD1 (5 bases). This CDR3 has 15 residues. Germline V gives CDR1 SGHDT, CDR2 YYEEEE. V was trimmed by 1 base and J by 1 base, leaving 11 bases between them. The chain's CDR3 is CASSLSPDKNTEAFF. CDR3 DNA: TGTGCCAGCAGCTTGAGTCCGGACAAGAACACTGAAGCTTTCTTT.

The V gene is TRBV5-1, the J gene TRBJ1-5, with 8 bases identical to TRBD1. V shed 4 bases and J 6 bases; nucleotides not matched to a gene: 6. This CDR3 is built from 14 residues. CDR1 is SGHRS, CDR2 YFSETQ, per germline. In DNA, the CDR3 is TGCGCCAGCAGCGCACAGGGGGTCGGTCAGCCCCAGCATTTT. Amino acids: CASSAQGVGQPQHF.

The chain combines TRBV15 with TRBJ2-2, with 10 bases that match TRBD1. Germline V gene sequence: CDR1 LNHNV, CDR2 YYDKDF (reference sequence). The V segment lost 1 base and the J segment 5 bases; nucleotides outside the gene matches: 4. The CDR3 contains 16 residues. The CDR3: CATSRGDRGWTGELFF. CDR3 nucleotides: TGTGCCACCAGCAGAGGGGACAGGGGTTGGACCGGGGAGCTGTTTTTT.

In this sample, this clone turned up once. This chain links TRBV5-8 with TRBJ1-1; TRBD1 agrees at 8 bases. With V trimmed by 4 bases and J by 6 bases, 8 bases remained unmatched. CDR1 and CDR2 from the germline V gene are SGHTS and YDEGEE. CDR3 length equals 14 residues. The CDR3 protein is CASSVRDRRAEAFF. The CDR3 region has the DNA TGTGCCAGCAGCGTTCGGGACAGGAGAGCTGAAGCTTTCTTT. Drawing the rest from reference TRBV5-8 and TRBJ1-1, the complete variable domain is EAGVTQSPTHLIKTRGQQATLRCSPISGHTSVYWYQQALGLGLQFLLWYDEGEERNRGNFPPRFSGRQFPNYSSELNVNALELEDSALYLCASSVRDRRAEAFFGQGTRLTVV.

Worth noting for this clone: At one end, the junction sequence differs from germline, possibly due to a read error. This specimen includes other DNA sequences encoding the same CDR3. The rearrangement links TRBV9 to TRBJ1-3; 9 nucleotides match TRBD1. The CDR3 sequence is 14 residues long. Germline CDR1 and CDR2: SGDLS and YYNGEE. The CDR3 DNA sequence: TGCGCCAGCAGTAGGACAGGGGTTGGAAACACCATATATTTT. It encodes CASSRTGVGNTIYF.